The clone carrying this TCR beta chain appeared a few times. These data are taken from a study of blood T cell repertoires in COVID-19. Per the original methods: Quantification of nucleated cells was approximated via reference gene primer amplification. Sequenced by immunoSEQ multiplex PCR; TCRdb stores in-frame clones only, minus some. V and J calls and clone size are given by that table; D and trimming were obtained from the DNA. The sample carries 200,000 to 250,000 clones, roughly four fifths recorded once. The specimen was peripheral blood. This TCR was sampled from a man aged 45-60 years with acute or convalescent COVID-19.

CDR3 sequence (DNA): TGTGCCAGCAGTTTATATGGGGGCAGTGGGGCCAACGTCCTGACTTTC. It encodes CASSLYGGSGANVLTF. V is TRBV27 and J is TRBJ2-6, with D maybe TRBD1 (6 bases). The CDR3 is 16 residues long. Germline V gene sequence: CDR1 MNHEY, CDR2 SMNVEV (reference sequence). V dropped 1 base and J dropped 3 bases, with 10 bases sitting between them.